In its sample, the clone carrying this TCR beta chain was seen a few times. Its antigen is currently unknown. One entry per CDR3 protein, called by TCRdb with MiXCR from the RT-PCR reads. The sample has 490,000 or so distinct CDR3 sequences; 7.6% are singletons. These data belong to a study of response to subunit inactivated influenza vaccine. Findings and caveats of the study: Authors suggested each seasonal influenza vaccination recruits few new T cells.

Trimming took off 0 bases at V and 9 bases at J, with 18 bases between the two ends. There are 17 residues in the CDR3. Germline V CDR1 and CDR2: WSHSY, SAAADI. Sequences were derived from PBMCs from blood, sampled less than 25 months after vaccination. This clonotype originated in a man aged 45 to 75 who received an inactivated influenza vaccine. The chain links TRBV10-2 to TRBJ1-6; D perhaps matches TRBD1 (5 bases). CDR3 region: CASSESPRGRGSSPLHF. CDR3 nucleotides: TGCGCCAGCAGTGAGTCGCCCCGGGGCCGCGGAAGTTCACCCCTCCACTTT.